This TCR beta chain was sequenced in a study of blood T cell repertoires in COVID-19. Study summary: The United States, Italy and Spain supplied acute and convalescent COVID-19 samples.

This clone showed up just once. Assay used: immunoSEQ multiplex PCR; TCRdb lists only in-frame clones, some missing. Of 25,000 to 30,000 clones in the sample, 76% were seen once. The sequenced sample consisted of peripheral blood. The clonotype originates from a man in his 70s with acute or convalescent COVID-19.

CDR3 region: CASSLQGAKTEAFF. The DNA for the CDR3 is TGTGCCAGCAGCTTGCAGGGGGCGAAAACTGAAGCTTTCTTT. The gene calls are TRBV7-2 and TRBJ1-1; TRBD1 aligns across 8 bases. J was trimmed by 5 bases and V by 3 bases; bases with no gene match: 5. The CDR3 sequence is 14 residues long. In germline, CDR1 is SGHTA, CDR2 FQGNSA.